The source of this TCR beta chain is a study of blood T cell repertoires in COVID-19. About the research overall: Samples taken during acute and convalescent COVID-19 were collected in the United States, Italy and Spain. In each case, the material was cDNA or gDNA derived from T cells, B-cell-depleted T cells, or PBMCs.

Seattle-derived patients entered the study during active infection and were followed longitudinally. Trimming removed 0 bases at V and 8 bases at J, with 16 bases between. Germline V gives CDR1 LGHNA, CDR2 YNFKEQ. The CDR3 runs to 15 residues. In the original processing: By means of reference gene primer amplification, nucleated cell counts were estimated. The table came from immunoSEQ multiplex PCR; TCRdb's copy has only in-frame clones and leaves some out. For V, J and clone size, that table is used; D and trimming come from the DNA. This table holds about 97,000 clones, about nine tenths found once.

The sample taken for sequencing was peripheral blood. This chain connects TRBV4-2 to TRBJ1-2; D remains unclear. The sequence came from a woman in her fifties or sixties with COVID-19, enrolled during active disease. CDR3 loop: CASSQDLAGAWGYTF. The CDR3 DNA reads TGTGCCAGCAGCCAAGACCTGGCAGGTGCATGGGGCTACACCTTC.